The T cell receptor (beta chain) described here comes from a study of beta chain features in type 1 diabetes. Study findings and constraints: Among patients with Type 1 diabetes, TCRB CDR3s were moderately but significantly shorter in every one of the four CD4+ subsets. The naive, central memory and Treg TCRB repertoires of patients appeared to be more similar to one another than those of healthy donors.

Turning to this clone: What it recognizes is unknown.

This CDR3 is 15 amino acids long. The germline gives CDR1 LNHDA, CDR2 SQIVND (reference sequence). V lost 3 bases and J lost 4, with 13 bases in between. The investigators reverse transcribed all of the isolated RNA, so they sequenced expressed TCRB transcripts. Clones were read by immunoSEQ multiplex PCR, and TCRdb kept only the in-frame ones, dropping some. Altogether approximately 60,000 clones are present, approximately 52% being singletons, with the ten largest covering around 2.7%. Stem cell-like memory, regulatory, central memory and naive CD4+ cells were sorted via CD45RO/CCR7/CD25/CD127/CD95/CD27.

The sample comprised Tregs from blood. The receptor comes from a middle-aged woman with type 1 diabetes. The gene calls are TRBV19 and TRBJ2-1, with D tentatively TRBD2 (6 bases). The CDR3 sequence is CASSMGQGLYNEQFF. The CDR3 DNA reads as TGTGCCAGTAGTATGGGGCAGGGACTTTACAATGAGCAGTTCTTC.